This T cell receptor (beta chain) was recorded in a study of blood T cell repertoires in COVID-19. Overall study: Samples of COVID-19 (acute and convalescent) were obtained from the United States, Italy and Spain. PBMCs, B-cell-depleted T cells, or T cells were the source of the cDNA or gDNA that made up the material.

With V trimmed by 8 bases and J by 7 bases, 8 bases remained unmatched. This CDR3 has 14 residues. Germline V CDR1 and CDR2: KGHDR, SFDVKD. Assay: immunoSEQ multiplex PCR; the TCRdb copy retains only in-frame clones and omits some. The sample records around 300,000 clones, less than 90% being singletons. This TCR derives from a woman in her 70s with COVID-19, enrolled during active disease. The rearrangement joins TRBV24-1 to TRBJ2-1; 9 bases are a match to TRBD1. Sequenced: peripheral blood. In DNA, the CDR3 is TGTGCCACCATGGCCGGGACAGGGAAGAATGAGCAGTTCTTC. It is translated as CATMAGTGKNEQFF.